Below, 27 T cell receptor beta chains from the same sample are listed, as sequenced in a study of T cells in localized non-small cell lung cancer. The repertoire was sequenced with immunoSEQ multiplex PCR; TCRdb's copy has only in-frame clones and lacks some. The data contain 950 to 1,500 clones, around 32% of them singletons. This specimen was normal lung tissue next to the tumor, taken before any cancer treatment. These receptors came from a female donor over 55 with stage II lung adenocarcinoma.

As regards this clone: At one boundary the junction diverges from the germline segment, which might be a read error. The chain uses TRBV11-3 and TRBJ1-2, with 7 bases matching TRBD1. The CDR3 consists of 16 residues. Germline-derived CDR1 and CDR2 are SGHNT and YENEEA. The CDR3 protein is CASSLGGGGTNYGYTF. The DNA of the CDR3 is TGTGCCAGCAGCTTGGGGGGAGGGGGCACCAACTATGGCTACACCTTT. The full variable domain, completed using reference TRBV11-3 and TRBJ1-2, is EAGVVQSPRYKIIEKKQPVAFWCNPISGHNTLYWYLQNLGQGPELLIRYENEEAVDDSQLPKDRFSAERLKGVDSTLKIQPAELGDSAVYLCASSLGGGGTNYGYTFGSGTRLTVV.

The rearrangement uses TRBV5-1 and TRBJ2-2, with unresolved D. V was cut by 0 bases and J by 6 bases, with 12 bases left in between. This CDR3 is built from 15 residues. CDR1 is SGHRS, CDR2 YFSETQ, per germline. CDR3 residues: CASSLDSPTSGELFF. CDR3 nucleotide sequence: TGCGCCAGCAGCTTGGACAGCCCTACCTCCGGGGAGCTGTTTTTT.

The CDR3 sequence is CASSVAGHSSGNTIYF. DNA of the CDR3: TGTGCCAGCAGCGTAGCAGGGCACAGCTCTGGAAACACCATATATTTT. V and J are TRBV9 and TRBJ1-3, with D tentatively TRBD1 (5 bases). The CDR3 is 16 amino acids. With 0 bases removed from V and 0 bases from J, the gap between germline ends came to 10 bases. Germline CDR1 is SGDLS and CDR2 is YYNGEE.

V gene TRBV19 combines with J gene TRBJ1-4; D is perhaps TRBD1 (5 bases). The CDR3 is 15 residues long. The germline V gene encodes CDR1 LNHDA and CDR2 SQIVND (reference sequence). V lost 3 bases to trimming and J lost 0 bases, with 8 bases between them. The CDR3, as DNA: TGTGCCAGTAGTATTGGGACGGCAACTAATGAAAAACTGTTTTTT. The encoded protein is CASSIGTATNEKLFF.

This clone was recorded only once. The rearrangement joins TRBV18 to TRBJ1-6, with 7 nucleotides matching TRBD1. The CDR3 runs 16 residues. The germline CDR1 and CDR2 sequences are KGHSH and LQKENI. V shed 0 bases and J 6 bases; nucleotides not matched to a gene: 5. CDR3 sequence (DNA): TGTGCCAGCTCACCACCTCCCGGGACAGCTAATTCACCCCTCCACTTT. This translates into CASSPPPGTANSPLHF.

The chain couples TRBV9 to TRBJ2-7, with TRBD2 identical over 8 bases. The germline CDR1 and CDR2 sequences are SGDLS and YYNGEE. The J segment lost 2 bases and the V segment lost 10 bases, leaving 8 bases of the junction unmatched. The length of the CDR3 is 13 residues. The chain's CDR3 is CAGTGGLTYEQYF. The CDR3 DNA reads TGTGCCGGCACGGGGGGGTTAACCTACGAGCAGTACTTC. Supplemented by reference TRBV9 and TRBJ2-7, the full variable domain reads DSGVTQTPKHLITATGQRVTLRCSPRSGDLSVYWYQQSLDQGLQFLIQYYNGEERAKGNILERFSAQQFPDLHSELNLSSLELGDSALYFCAGTGGLTYEQYFGPGTRLTVT.

V usage is TRBV6-8 and J usage is TRBJ2-2; D uncertain. Trimming removed 4 bases at V and 6 bases at J, with 9 bases between. Per germline, CDR1 MNHGY and CDR2 SAAAGT. There are 13 residues in the CDR3. The CDR3 sequence is CASSFTVSGELFF. DNA of the CDR3: TGTGCCAGCAGTTTCACAGTCTCCGGGGAGCTGTTTTTT.

This chain connects TRBV9 to TRBJ1-1; D is uncertain. Trimming stripped 6 bases from V and 0 bases from J, with 9 bases between. The germline V gene has CDR1 SGDLS and CDR2 YYNGEE. The CDR3 sequence is 13 residues long. CDR3 residues: CASNVGMNTEAFF. CDR3 nucleotide sequence: TGTGCCAGCAATGTGGGGATGAACACTGAAGCTTTCTTT.

This clone was counted once. This rearrangement joins TRBV28 to TRBJ1-2; 7 nucleotides align to TRBD1. Germline V gene data show CDR1 as MDHEN and CDR2 as SYDVKM. The V segment lost 7 bases and the J segment 2 bases; nucleotides outside the gene matches: 4. The CDR3 loop spans 13 amino acids. The CDR3 DNA is TGTGCCAGCACCCCGGGACAGAACTATGGCTACACCTTC. It yields the protein CASTPGQNYGYTF.

V and J are TRBV28 and TRBJ2-7; tentatively, D is TRBD1 (7 bases). The V end was cut by 10 bases, the J end by 0 bases, with 16 bases between. Germline CDR1 and CDR2: MDHEN and SYDVKM. This CDR3 comprises 14 residues. CDR3 amino acids: CATVGGGASYEQYV. CDR3 in DNA: TGTGCCACCGTAGGGGGCGGGGCCTCCTACGAGCAGTACGTC.

The chain has TRBV5-1 and TRBJ2-1, with TRBD2 identical over 8 bases. Per germline, CDR1 SGHRS and CDR2 YFSETQ. V was clipped by 6 bases and J by 6 bases; unmatched bases: 14. The CDR3 runs to 16 residues. DNA for the CDR3: TGCGCCAGCACACTCCCGAGAACTAGCGGAATCAATGAGCAGTTCTTC. Translation: CASTLPRTSGINEQFF.

The rearrangement uses TRBV6-8 and TRBJ1-5; maybe TRBD1 (5 bases). The CDR3 is 13 amino acids. Looked up from germline, CDR1 is MNHGY and CDR2 is SAAAGT. Trimming took 6 bases from V and 6 from J, leaving 12 bases between them. CDR3 nucleotide sequence: TGTGCCAGCAGCCTGGACACTGTTCAGCCCCAGCATTTT. Its translation is CASSLDTVQPQHF.

The gene calls are TRBV30 and TRBJ1-5; the D gene is possibly TRBD1 (6 bases). Germline V gene sequence: CDR1 GTSNPN, CDR2 SVGIG (reference sequence). This CDR3 is 15 amino acids long. The ends were cut back, 1 base at V and 3 bases at J, with 13 bases in the middle. The DNA of the CDR3 is TGTGCCTGGAGTGACAGGGCGTCATCCAATCAGCCCCAGCATTTT. Residues: CAWSDRASSNQPQHF. The complete variable domain, with remaining parts taken from reference TRBV30 and TRBJ1-5, reads SQTIHQWPATLVQPVGSPLSLECTVEGTSNPNLYWYRQAAGRGLQLLFYSVGIGQISSEVPQNLSASRPQDRQFILSSKKLLLSDSGFYLCAWSDRASSNQPQHFGDGTRLSIL.

This clone is termed large. The chain links TRBV14 to TRBJ1-6, with D perhaps matching TRBD1 (5 bases). The V end was cut by 0 bases, the J end by 10 bases, with 16 bases between. The CDR3 is made up of 16 amino acids. Germline loops: CDR1 SGHDN, CDR2 FVKESK. The CDR3 protein is CASSQDRVGGGSPLHF. The CDR3 DNA is TGTGCCAGCAGCCAAGACAGGGTTGGGGGAGGATCACCCCTCCACTTT.

This clone has only a few counts. This chain connects TRBV23-1 to TRBJ2-7, with a weak D call TRBD1 (5 bases). TRBV23-1 is marked as an open reading frame, function uncertain. Trimming stripped 3 bases from V and 3 bases from J, with 15 bases between. CDR3 length: 15 amino acids. The CDR3, as DNA: TGCGCCAGCAGTCAGAATATGCAGGGAAACTACGAGCAGTACGTC. This translates into CASSQNMQGNYEQYV.

V and J are TRBV28 and TRBJ2-3; D remains ambiguous. The V end was cut by 3 bases, the J end by 3 bases, with 10 bases between. Germline CDR1 reads MDHEN; CDR2 reads SYDVKM. The CDR3 is 14 residues long. Written as DNA, the CDR3 is TGTGCCAGCAGTTTCGGATGGAATACAGATACGCAGTATTTT. This translates into CASSFGWNTDTQYF.

This clone came up a few times. This chain uses TRBV9 with TRBJ2-5; TRBD2 agrees at 8 bases. Trimming removed 0 bases from V and 5 bases from J; junction bases left unmatched: 6. This CDR3 is 15 amino acids long. Germline V CDR1 and CDR2: SGDLS, YYNGEE. The CDR3 sequence: CASSVAGGLEETQYF. The DNA for the CDR3 is TGTGCCAGCAGCGTAGCGGGGGGGCTGGAGGAGACCCAGTACTTC.

This chain links TRBV19 with TRBJ1-1, with D unclear. The germline V gene has CDR1 LNHDA and CDR2 SQIVND (reference sequence). This CDR3 has 13 residues. V dropped 7 bases and J dropped 8 bases, with 17 bases sitting between them. CDR3 sequence (DNA): TGTGCCAGTACTAGGGATGCGAGTGTAGAAGCTTTCTTT. It specifies CASTRDASVEAFF.

The chain links TRBV11-3 to TRBJ2-2; D is unresolved. With 3 bases removed from V and 7 bases from J, the gap between germline ends came to 12 bases. The CDR3 contains 14 residues. CDR1 is SGHNT and CDR2 is YENEEA in the germline V gene. CDR3 sequence: CASSLVVSHGELFF. The CDR3 bases are TGTGCCAGCAGCTTGGTCGTCTCCCACGGGGAGCTGTTTTTT.

The chain uses TRBV18 and TRBJ1-3, with 8 bases that match TRBD1. The germline V gene encodes CDR1 KGHSH and CDR2 LQKENI. The CDR3 covers 15 residues. Germline trimming cut 8 bases from V and 0 bases from J; bases unmatched to any gene: 6. CDR3 in amino acids: CASTDGTGSGNTIYF. In DNA form, the CDR3 reads TGTGCCAGCACCGACGGGACAGGCTCTGGAAACACCATATATTTT.

A word on this clone: One end of the junction is discordant with germline, which a read error may explain. This chain joins TRBV28 and TRBJ2-1, with D unclear. Per the germline V gene, CDR1 is MDHEN and CDR2 is SYDVKM. CDR3 length: 14 residues. The chain's CDR3 is CASSSLASVNEQFF. The CDR3 bases are TGTGCTAGCAGTTCCCTCGCTAGTGTGAATGAGCAGTTCTTC.

The chain has TRBV29-1 and TRBJ2-2, with 13 positions matching TRBD2. Germline V lookup: CDR1 SQVTM, CDR2 ANQGSEA. The V gene end was trimmed by 7 bases and the J gene end by 6 bases; junction bases not matched to a gene: 14. CDR3 length: 17 amino acids. For the CDR3, the DNA is TGCAGCGCCGAAGTTTTTATTGGGACTAGCGGGGCCGGGGAGCTGTTTTTT. It codes for CSAEVFIGTSGAGELFF.

This clone was detected only a few times. The chain recombines TRBV11-3 with TRBJ2-3; 12 nucleotides match TRBD2. V dropped 3 bases and J dropped 5; count of bases not matched to a gene: 6. This CDR3 has 16 residues. CDR1 is SGHNT, CDR2 YENEEA, per germline. The CDR3 DNA is TGTGCCAGCAGCTTGGAGCTAGCGGGGGGGAGAGATACGCAGTATTTT. Translating gives CASSLELAGGRDTQYF.

The chain links TRBV15 to TRBJ1-5; no reliable D call. The germline V gene encodes CDR1 LNHNV and CDR2 YYDKDF (reference sequence). This CDR3 spans 14 amino acids. V lost 5 bases, J lost 4 bases, and 12 bases lay in between. CDR3 protein: CATSVGSTNQPQHF. The CDR3 DNA reads as TGTGCCACCAGCGTGGGATCTACAAATCAGCCCCAGCATTTT.

By share, this clone ranks as large. The chain recombines TRBV1 with TRBJ1-1. TRBV1 is deemed a pseudogene. The CDR3 is 16 residues long. CDR3 residues: CTSSLLSGGGNTEAFF. For the CDR3, the DNA is TGCACCAGCAGCCTACTCTCGGGCGGGGGGAACACTGAAGCTTTCTTT.

The table lists this clone with a few counts. The gene calls are TRBV9 and TRBJ2-5, with TRBD1 matching over 7 bases. The V and J ends lost 5 bases and 1 base, in that order; junction bases with no gene match: 5. The CDR3 has 14 residues. CDR1 and CDR2 (germline): SGDLS, YYNGEE. CDR3 sequence (DNA): TGTGCCAGCAGAGAACAGGGGTCCCAAGAGACCCAGTACTTC. It encodes CASREQGSQETQYF.

The CDR3 DNA sequence: TGTGCCAGCAGTTATAGGGGAATGAACACTGAAGCTTTCTTT. It yields the protein CASSYRGMNTEAFF. The V call is TRBV6-8, the J call TRBJ1-1; D possibly corresponds to TRBD1 (5 bases). The CDR3 totals 14 residues. The germline gives CDR1 MNHGY, CDR2 SAAAGT. The V and J ends lost 3 bases and 0 bases respectively, with 8 bases between them.